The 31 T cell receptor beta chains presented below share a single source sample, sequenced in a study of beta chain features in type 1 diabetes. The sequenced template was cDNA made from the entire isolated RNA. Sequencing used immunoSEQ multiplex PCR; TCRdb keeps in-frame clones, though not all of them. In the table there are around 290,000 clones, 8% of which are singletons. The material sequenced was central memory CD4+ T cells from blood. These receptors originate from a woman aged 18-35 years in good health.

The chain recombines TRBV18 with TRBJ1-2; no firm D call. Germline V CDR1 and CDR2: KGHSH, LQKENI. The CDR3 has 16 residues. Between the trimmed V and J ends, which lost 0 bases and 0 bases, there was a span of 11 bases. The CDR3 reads CASSPPGRLANYGYTF. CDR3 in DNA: TGTGCCAGCTCACCACCCGGACGGTTAGCTAACTATGGCTACACCTTC.

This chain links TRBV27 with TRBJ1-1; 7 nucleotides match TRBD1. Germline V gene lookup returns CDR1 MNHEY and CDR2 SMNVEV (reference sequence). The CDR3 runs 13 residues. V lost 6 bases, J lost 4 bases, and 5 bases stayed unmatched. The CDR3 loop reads CASSWDRSTEAFF. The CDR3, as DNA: TGTGCCAGCAGCTGGGACAGAAGCACTGAAGCTTTCTTT.

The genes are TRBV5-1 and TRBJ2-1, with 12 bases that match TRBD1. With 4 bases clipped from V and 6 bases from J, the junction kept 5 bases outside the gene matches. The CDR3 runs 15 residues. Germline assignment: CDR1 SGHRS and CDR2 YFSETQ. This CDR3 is CASSVGTGGGNEQFF. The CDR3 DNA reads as TGCGCCAGCAGCGTCGGGACAGGGGGCGGCAATGAGCAGTTCTTC.

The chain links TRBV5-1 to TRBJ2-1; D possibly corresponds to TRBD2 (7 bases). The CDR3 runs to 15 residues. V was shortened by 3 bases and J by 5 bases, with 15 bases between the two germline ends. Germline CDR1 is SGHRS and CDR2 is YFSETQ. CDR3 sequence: CASSWAGGGDNEQFF. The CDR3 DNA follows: TGCGCCAGCAGCTGGGCGGGCGGGGGCGACAATGAGCAGTTCTTC.

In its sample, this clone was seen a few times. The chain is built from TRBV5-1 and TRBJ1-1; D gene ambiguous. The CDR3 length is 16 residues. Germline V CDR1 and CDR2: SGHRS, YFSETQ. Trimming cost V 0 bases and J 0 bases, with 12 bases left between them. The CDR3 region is CASSLAGVPVNTEAFF. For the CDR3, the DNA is TGCGCCAGCAGCTTGGCTGGGGTGCCGGTGAACACTGAAGCTTTCTTT.

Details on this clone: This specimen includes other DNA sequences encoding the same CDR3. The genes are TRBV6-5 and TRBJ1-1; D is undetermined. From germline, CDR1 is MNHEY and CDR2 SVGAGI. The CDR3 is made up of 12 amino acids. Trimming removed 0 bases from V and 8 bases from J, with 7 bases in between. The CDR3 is CASSYSTGEAFF. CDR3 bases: TGTGCCAGCAGTTACTCGACGGGGGAAGCTTTCTTT.

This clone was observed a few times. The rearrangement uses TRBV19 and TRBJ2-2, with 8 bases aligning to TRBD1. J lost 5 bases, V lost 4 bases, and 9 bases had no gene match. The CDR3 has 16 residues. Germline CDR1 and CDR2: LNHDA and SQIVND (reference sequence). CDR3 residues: CASSSFQGAGTGELFF. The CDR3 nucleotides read TGTGCCAGTAGTAGTTTCCAGGGGGCCGGAACCGGGGAGCTGTTTTTT.

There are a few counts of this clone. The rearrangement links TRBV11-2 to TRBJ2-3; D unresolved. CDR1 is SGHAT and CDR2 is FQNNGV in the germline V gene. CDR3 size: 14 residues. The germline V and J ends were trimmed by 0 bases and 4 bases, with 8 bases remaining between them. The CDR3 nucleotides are TGTGCCAGCAGCTTAGATCGGTGGGCAGATACGCAGTATTTT. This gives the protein CASSLDRWADTQYF.

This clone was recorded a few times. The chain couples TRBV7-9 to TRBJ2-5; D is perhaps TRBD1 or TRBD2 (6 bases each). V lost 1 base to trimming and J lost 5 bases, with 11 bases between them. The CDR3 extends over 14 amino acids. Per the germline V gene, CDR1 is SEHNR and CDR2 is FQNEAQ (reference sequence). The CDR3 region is CASSLGTGAETQYF. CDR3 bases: TGTGCCAGCAGCTTAGGCACGGGGGCCGAGACCCAGTACTTC.

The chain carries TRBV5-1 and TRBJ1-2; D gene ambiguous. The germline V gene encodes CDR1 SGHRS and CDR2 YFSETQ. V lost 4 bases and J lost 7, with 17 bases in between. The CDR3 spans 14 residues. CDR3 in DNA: TGCGCCAGCAGCCGAGAAATGGGGAATTCTGGCTACACCTTC. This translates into CASSREMGNSGYTF.

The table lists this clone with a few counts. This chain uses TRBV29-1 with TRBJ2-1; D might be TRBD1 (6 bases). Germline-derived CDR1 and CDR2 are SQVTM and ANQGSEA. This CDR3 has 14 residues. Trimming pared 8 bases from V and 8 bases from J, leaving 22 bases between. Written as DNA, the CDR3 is TGCAGCTACTATACCAGACCCAGGGGATATGAGCAGTTCTTC. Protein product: CSYYTRPRGYEQFF.

The CDR3 DNA sequence: TGTGCCAGCTCACCCTTTAACCGGGGAGAGCAGTACGTC. Residues: CASSPFNRGEQYV. The chain is built from TRBV18 and TRBJ2-7; a weak D match, TRBD2 (5 bases). Trimming shortened V by 3 bases and J by 7 bases, and 13 bases separated the two germline ends. This CDR3 comprises 13 residues. CDR1 and CDR2 (germline): KGHSH, LQKENI.

The CDR3: CASSQGTGNYEQYF. The CDR3 bases are TGCGCCAGCAGCCAAGGGACAGGGAACTACGAGCAGTACTTC. The V and J genes are TRBV5-1 and TRBJ2-7; TRBD1 agrees at 9 bases. The junction had 5 bases not matched to a gene; V was cut back by 4 bases and J by 3 bases. CDR1 is SGHRS, CDR2 YFSETQ, per germline. There are 14 residues in the CDR3.

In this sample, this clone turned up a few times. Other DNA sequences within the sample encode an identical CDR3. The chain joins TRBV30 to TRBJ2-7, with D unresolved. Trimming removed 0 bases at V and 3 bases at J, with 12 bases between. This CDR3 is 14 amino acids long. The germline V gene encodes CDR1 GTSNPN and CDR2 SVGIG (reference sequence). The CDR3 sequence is CAWSVGLAGYEQYF. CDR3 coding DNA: TGTGCCTGGAGTGTAGGTTTAGCAGGCTACGAGCAGTACTTC.

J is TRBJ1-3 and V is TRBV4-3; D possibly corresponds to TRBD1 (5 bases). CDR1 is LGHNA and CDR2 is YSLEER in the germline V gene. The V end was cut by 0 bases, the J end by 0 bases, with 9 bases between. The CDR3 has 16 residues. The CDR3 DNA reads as TGCGCCAGCAGCCAAGACGGGACGTACTCTGGAAACACCATATATTTT. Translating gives CASSQDGTYSGNTIYF.

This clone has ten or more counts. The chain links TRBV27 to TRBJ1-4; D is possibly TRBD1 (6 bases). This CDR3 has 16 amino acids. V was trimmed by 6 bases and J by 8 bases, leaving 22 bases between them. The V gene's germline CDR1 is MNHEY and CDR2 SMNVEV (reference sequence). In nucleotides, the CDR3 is TGTGCCAGCAGACCCATAACAGGGAATGTTGTCGAAAAACTGTTTTTT. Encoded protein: CASRPITGNVVEKLFF.

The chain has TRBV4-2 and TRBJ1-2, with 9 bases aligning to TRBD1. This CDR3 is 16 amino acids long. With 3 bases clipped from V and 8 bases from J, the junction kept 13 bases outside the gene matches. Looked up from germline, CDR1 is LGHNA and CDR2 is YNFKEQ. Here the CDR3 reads CASSQGTGNMAIGYTF. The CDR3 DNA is TGTGCCAGCAGCCAGGGGACAGGGAATATGGCTATCGGCTACACCTTC.

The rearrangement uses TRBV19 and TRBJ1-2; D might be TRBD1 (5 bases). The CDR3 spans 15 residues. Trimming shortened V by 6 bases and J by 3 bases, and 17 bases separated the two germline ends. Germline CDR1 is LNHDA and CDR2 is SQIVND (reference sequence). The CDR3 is CASRLLTGPYYGYTF. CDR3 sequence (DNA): TGTGCCAGTAGACTTCTAACGGGACCTTACTATGGCTACACCTTC.

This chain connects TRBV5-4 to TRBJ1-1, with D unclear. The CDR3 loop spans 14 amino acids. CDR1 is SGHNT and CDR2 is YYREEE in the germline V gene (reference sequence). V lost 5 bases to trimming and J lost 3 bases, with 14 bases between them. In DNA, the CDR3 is TGTGCCAGCAGGGTACAAGACTGGGACACTGAAGCTTTCTTT. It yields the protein CASRVQDWDTEAFF.

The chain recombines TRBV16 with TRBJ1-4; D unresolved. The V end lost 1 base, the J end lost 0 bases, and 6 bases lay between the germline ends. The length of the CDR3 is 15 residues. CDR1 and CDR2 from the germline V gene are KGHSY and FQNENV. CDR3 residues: CASSQYRPTNEKLFF. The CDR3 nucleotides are TGTGCCAGCAGCCAATACAGACCAACTAATGAAAAACTGTTTTTT.

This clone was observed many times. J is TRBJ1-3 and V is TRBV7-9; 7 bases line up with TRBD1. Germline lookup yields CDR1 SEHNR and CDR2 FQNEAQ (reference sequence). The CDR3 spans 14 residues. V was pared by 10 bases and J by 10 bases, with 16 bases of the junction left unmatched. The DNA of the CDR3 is TGTGCCATTGACCGGGACAGCGTGCTGGGGACCATATATTTT. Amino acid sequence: CAIDRDSVLGTIYF.

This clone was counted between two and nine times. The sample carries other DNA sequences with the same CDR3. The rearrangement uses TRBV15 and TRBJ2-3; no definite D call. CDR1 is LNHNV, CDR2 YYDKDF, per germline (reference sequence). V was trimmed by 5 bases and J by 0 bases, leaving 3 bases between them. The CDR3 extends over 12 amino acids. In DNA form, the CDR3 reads TGTGCCACCAGCGGCAGCACAGATACGCAGTATTTT. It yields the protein CATSGSTDTQYF. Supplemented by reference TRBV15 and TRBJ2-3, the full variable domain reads DAMVIQNPRYQVTQFGKPVTLSCSQTLNHNVMYWYQQKSSQAPKLLFHYYDKDFNNEADTPDNFQSRRPNTSFCFLDIRSPGLGDTAMYLCATSGSTDTQYFGPGTRLTVL.

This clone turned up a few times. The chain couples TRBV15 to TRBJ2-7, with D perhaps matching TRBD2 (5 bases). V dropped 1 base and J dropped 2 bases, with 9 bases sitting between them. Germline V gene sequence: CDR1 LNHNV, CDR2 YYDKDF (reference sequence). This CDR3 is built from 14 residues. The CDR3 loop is CATSRVPGTYEQYF. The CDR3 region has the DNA TGTGCCACCAGCAGAGTACCGGGGACCTACGAGCAGTACTTC.

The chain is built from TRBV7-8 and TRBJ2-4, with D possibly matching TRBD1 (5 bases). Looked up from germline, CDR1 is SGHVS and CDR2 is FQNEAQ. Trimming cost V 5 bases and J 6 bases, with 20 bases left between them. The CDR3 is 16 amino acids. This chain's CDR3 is CASSPYGFGAANIQYF. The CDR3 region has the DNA TGTGCCAGCAGCCCTTACGGTTTTGGGGCGGCAAACATTCAGTACTTC.

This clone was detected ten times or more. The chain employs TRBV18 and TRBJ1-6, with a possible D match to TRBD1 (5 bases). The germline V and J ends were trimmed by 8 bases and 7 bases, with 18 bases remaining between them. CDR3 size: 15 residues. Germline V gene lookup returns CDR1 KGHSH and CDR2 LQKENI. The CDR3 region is CASTPSQGRNSPLHF. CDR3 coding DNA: TGTGCCAGCACTCCCTCTCAGGGTAGGAATTCACCCCTCCACTTT.

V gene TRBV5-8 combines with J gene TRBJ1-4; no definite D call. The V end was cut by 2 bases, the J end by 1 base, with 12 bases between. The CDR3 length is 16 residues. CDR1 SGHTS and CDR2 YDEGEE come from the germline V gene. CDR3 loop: CASSFLSVGTNEKLFF. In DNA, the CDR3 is TGTGCCAGCAGCTTCTTGTCGGTTGGAACTAATGAAAAACTGTTTTTT.

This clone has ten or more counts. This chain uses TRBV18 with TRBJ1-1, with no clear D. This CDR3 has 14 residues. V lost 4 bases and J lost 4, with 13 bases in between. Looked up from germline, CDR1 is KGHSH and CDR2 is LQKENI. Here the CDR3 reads CASSLTGEGTEAFF. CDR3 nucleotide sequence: TGTGCCAGCTCACTAACCGGAGAGGGCACTGAAGCTTTCTTT.

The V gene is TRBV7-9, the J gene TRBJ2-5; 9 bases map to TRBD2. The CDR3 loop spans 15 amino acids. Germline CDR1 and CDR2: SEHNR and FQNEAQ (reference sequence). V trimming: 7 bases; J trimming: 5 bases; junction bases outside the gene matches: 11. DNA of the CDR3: TGTGCCAGCACACAAAAAGCGGGAGGAGGGGAGACCCAGTACTTC. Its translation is CASTQKAGGGETQYF.

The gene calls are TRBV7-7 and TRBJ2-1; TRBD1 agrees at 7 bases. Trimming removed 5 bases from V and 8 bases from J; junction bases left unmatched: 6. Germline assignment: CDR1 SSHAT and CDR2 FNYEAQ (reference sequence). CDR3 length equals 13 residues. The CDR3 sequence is CASSVDRADEQFF. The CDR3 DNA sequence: TGTGCCAGCAGCGTAGACAGGGCTGATGAGCAGTTCTTC.

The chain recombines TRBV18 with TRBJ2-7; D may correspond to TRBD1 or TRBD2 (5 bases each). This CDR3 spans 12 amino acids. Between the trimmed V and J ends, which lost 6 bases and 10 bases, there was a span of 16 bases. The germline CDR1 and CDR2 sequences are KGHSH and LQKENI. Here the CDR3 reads CASSDQEGPQYV. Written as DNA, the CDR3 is TGTGCCAGCTCCGACCAAGAGGGGCCTCAGTACGTC.

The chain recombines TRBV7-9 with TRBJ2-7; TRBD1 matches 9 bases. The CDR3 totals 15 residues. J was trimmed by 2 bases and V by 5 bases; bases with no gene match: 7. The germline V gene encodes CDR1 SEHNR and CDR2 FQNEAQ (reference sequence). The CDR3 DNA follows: TGTGCCAGCAGCCCTTCGGGGGACAGGGCCTACGAGCAGTACGTC. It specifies CASSPSGDRAYEQYV.